The 32 T cell receptor beta chains below all came from one sample that was sequenced in a study of early T cells in non-severe SARS-CoV-2 infection. TCRdb fed the 5' RACE reads into MiXCR, producing one record per CDR3 protein. This table holds fewer than 85,000 distinct CDR3 sequences, approximately 14% found once. The material sequenced was whole blood, taken at baseline. The receptors come from an adult who was a healthcare worker with PCR-confirmed SARS-CoV-2 infection or an uninfected control (not recorded which).

V usage is TRBV28 and J usage is TRBJ1-2, with a possible D match to TRBD1 (5 bases). Germline V gene data show CDR1 as MDHEN and CDR2 as SYDVKM. The CDR3 has 17 amino acids. V was shortened by 6 bases and J by 1 base, with 21 bases between the two germline ends. CDR3 sequence (DNA): TGTGCCAGCAGCCCGGGACCGACCCAGTCTTATAACTATGGCTACACCTTC. It specifies CASSPGPTQSYNYGYTF.

This clonotype turned up a few times. CDR3 bases: TGTGCCAGCAGTAAACTAGCGGGAGGGCCGGGGGGAGAGACCCAGTACTTC. Protein product: CASSKLAGGPGGETQYF. The chain recombines TRBV28 with TRBJ2-5, with 13 bases that match TRBD2. Trimming cost V 5 bases and J 4 bases; bases outside gene matches: 10. The CDR3 spans 17 residues. Germline V gene data show CDR1 as MDHEN and CDR2 as SYDVKM.

In its sample, this clonotype is medium-sized (0.01 to 0.1%). V usage is TRBV28 and J usage is TRBJ2-3; 9 bases agree with TRBD1. V shed 4 bases and J 0 bases; nucleotides not matched to a gene: 2. The CDR3 loop spans 15 amino acids. Per germline, CDR1 MDHEN and CDR2 SYDVKM. CDR3 sequence (DNA): TGTGCCAGCAGTTGGGACAGGGTTAGCACAGATACGCAGTATTTT. Encoded protein: CASSWDRVSTDTQYF.

This clonotype was counted a few times. The J gene is TRBJ2-5, the V gene TRBV2; D possibly corresponds to TRBD1 (5 bases). The V and J ends lost 6 bases and 1 base respectively, with 9 bases between them. In germline, CDR1 is SNHLY, CDR2 FYNNEI. There are 13 residues in the CDR3. As DNA, the CDR3 is TGTGCCAGCAGGGACATACCCCAAGAGACCCAGTACTTC. This translates into CASRDIPQETQYF.

The chain carries TRBV4-2 and TRBJ1-1; perhaps TRBD1 as D (5 bases). V shed 10 bases and J shed 2 bases, with 14 bases lying between them. Germline V gene data show CDR1 as LGHNA and CDR2 as YNFKEQ. CDR3 size: 13 residues. CDR3 sequence (DNA): TGTGCCACCCGGGGCGGATTTAACACTGAAGCTTTCTTT. It translates to CATRGGFNTEAFF.

This chain links TRBV29-1 with TRBJ2-2, with D unclear. Germline lookup yields CDR1 SQVTM and CDR2 ANQGSEA. Trimming shortened V by 5 bases and J by 2 bases, and 12 bases separated the two germline ends. This CDR3 region has 14 residues. The CDR3 sequence is CSVQTGLNTGELFF. CDR3 nucleotides: TGCAGCGTTCAAACGGGCCTCAACACCGGGGAGCTGTTTTTT.

The sample holds a few counts of this clonotype. The CDR3 here is CASSRGTGGTDTQYF. The DNA for the CDR3 is TGTGCCAGCAGCCGAGGGACAGGGGGCACAGATACGCAGTATTTT. This sequence joins TRBV7-8 and TRBJ2-3; 10 nucleotides match TRBD1. Trimming at V came to 5 bases and at J to 1 base, leaving 3 bases not matched to a gene. The CDR3 has 15 residues. Germline values: CDR1 SGHVS, CDR2 FQNEAQ. The whole variable domain, filled in from reference TRBV7-8 and TRBJ2-3, reads GAGVSQSPRYKVAKRGQDVALRCDPISGHVSLFWYQQALGQGPEFLTYFQNEAQLDKSGLPSDRFFAERPEGSVSTLKIQRTQQEDSAVYLCASSRGTGGTDTQYFGPGTRLTVL.

V usage is TRBV27 and J usage is TRBJ2-4; D is possibly TRBD2 (6 bases). In germline, CDR1 is MNHEY, CDR2 SMNVEV (reference sequence). The ends were cut back, 8 bases at V and 8 bases at J, with 19 bases in the middle. The CDR3 is 14 amino acids. The CDR3 DNA sequence: TGTGCCAGCTCACCCCTTCCTGGGGAGGACATTCAGTACTTC. Protein: CASSPLPGEDIQYF.

The chain links TRBV27 to TRBJ2-3; D is possibly TRBD2 (5 bases). Trimming removed 4 bases from V and 2 bases from J, with 16 bases in between. Per the germline V gene, CDR1 is MNHEY and CDR2 is SMNVEV (reference sequence). This CDR3 is built from 16 residues. The CDR3 bases are TGTGCCAGCAGTTCCAAGACCGGACTCCTCACAGATACGCAGTATTTT. Translated: CASSSKTGLLTDTQYF.

The chain combines TRBV5-4 with TRBJ2-3, with 7 bases fitting TRBD2. Unmatched junction bases numbered 6, after V lost 5 bases and J lost 0 bases. Germline V gives CDR1 SGHNT, CDR2 YYREEE (reference sequence). CDR3 length: 15 residues. DNA of the CDR3: TGTGCCAGCAGACAGGCGGGAGCCAGCACAGATACGCAGTATTTT. Its protein is CASRQAGASTDTQYF.

Many counts were recorded for this clonotype. The V call is TRBV7-8, the J call TRBJ2-3; tentatively, D is TRBD2 (6 bases). Between the trimmed V and J ends, which lost 4 bases and 1 base, there was a span of 18 bases. The CDR3 loop spans 17 amino acids. CDR1 and CDR2 (germline): SGHVS, FQNEAQ. CDR3: CASSSVGLGSGTDTQYF. The CDR3, as DNA: TGTGCCAGCAGCTCAGTGGGACTCGGCTCCGGCACAGATACGCAGTATTTT.

This clonotype appeared a few times. The gene calls are TRBV20-1 and TRBJ1-2; D is uncertain. Germline CDR1 reads DFQATT; CDR2 reads SNEGSKA (reference sequence). The CDR3 runs 15 residues. Between the trimmed V and J ends, which lost 1 base and 3 bases, there was a span of 15 bases. CDR3 DNA: TGCAGTGCTAGAGGGGCCGGAGGTACGGACTATGGCTACACCTTC. Protein: CSARGAGGTDYGYTF.

The rearrangement links TRBV18 to TRBJ2-7, with D unclear. The germline V gene has CDR1 KGHSH and CDR2 LQKENI. Between the trimmed V and J ends, which lost 6 bases and 6 bases, there was a span of 15 bases. The CDR3 sequence is 13 residues long. Here the CDR3 reads CASSSGPNREQYF. The CDR3 nucleotides read TGTGCCAGCTCCTCCGGACCAAACCGCGAGCAGTACTTC.

The V and J genes are TRBV20-1 and TRBJ2-7, with TRBD2 matching 8 bases. CDR1 and CDR2 (germline): DFQATT, SNEGSKA (reference sequence). The CDR3 totals 14 residues. Germline trimming cut 3 bases from V and 1 base from J; bases unmatched to any gene: 5. The CDR3 here is CSASRPSGSYEQYF. CDR3 DNA: TGCAGTGCTAGCCGCCCTAGCGGGTCCTACGAGCAGTACTTC.

The V gene is TRBV2, the J gene TRBJ2-3; 8 bases are shared with TRBD2. The CDR3 consists of 16 residues. The germline V gene has CDR1 SNHLY and CDR2 FYNNEI. With 4 bases clipped from V and 0 bases from J, the junction kept 6 bases outside the gene matches. The DNA of the CDR3 is TGTGCCAGCAGTGGTGTGCGGGAGGCTAGCACAGATACGCAGTATTTT. As protein: CASSGVREASTDTQYF.

The chain combines TRBV27 with TRBJ2-7; 13 bases fit TRBD2. With V trimmed by 5 bases and J by 9 bases, 10 bases remained unmatched. The CDR3 sequence is 15 residues long. CDR1 and CDR2 (germline): MNHEY, SMNVEV (reference sequence). CDR3 bases: TGTGCCAGCAGTCCTGGACTAGCGGGAGCTGGCGTGCAGTACTTC. Encoded protein: CASSPGLAGAGVQYF.

This sequence joins TRBV12-5 and TRBJ2-7; no firm D call. The CDR3 spans 12 residues. Germline V gene sequence: CDR1 LGHNT, CDR2 FRNRAP. V gave up 4 bases and J gave up 3 bases, with 7 bases separating them. The DNA of the CDR3 is TGTGCTAGTGGTTCTCCTCGCTACGAGCAGTACTTC. It is translated as CASGSPRYEQYF. Supplemented by reference TRBV12-5 and TRBJ2-7, the full variable domain reads DARVTQTPRHKVTEMGQEVTMRCQPILGHNTVFWYRQTMMQGLELLAYFRNRAPLDDSGMPKDRFSAEMPDATLATLKIQPSEPRDSAVYFCASGSPRYEQYFGPGTRLTVT.

The chain has TRBV5-1 and TRBJ1-6; 11 nucleotides line up with TRBD1. Germline-derived CDR1 and CDR2 are SGHRS and YFSETQ. The CDR3 covers 15 residues. V shed 4 bases, J shed 6 bases, and the junction held 3 bases outside the gene matches. The CDR3 spells CASSGDRGFNSPLHF. CDR3 DNA: TGCGCCAGCAGCGGGGACAGGGGGTTTAATTCACCCCTCCACTTT.

The chain combines TRBV2 with TRBJ2-7, with 9 bases fitting TRBD2. The germline V gene encodes CDR1 SNHLY and CDR2 FYNNEI. Losses at the gene ends were 7 bases for V and 2 bases for J; bases not matched to a gene: 9. The CDR3 is 15 amino acids. CDR3 in DNA: TGTGCCAGCATGAATAGCGGGAGAGACCCCTACGAGCAGTACTTC. Encoded protein: CASMNSGRDPYEQYF.

The genes are TRBV18 and TRBJ2-4; D unresolved. The germline V gene has CDR1 KGHSH and CDR2 LQKENI. V was clipped by 3 bases and J by 5 bases, with 14 bases between them. The CDR3 sequence is 15 residues long. The DNA of the CDR3 is TGTGCCAGCTCACCTGGAATAACCTCCGAAAACATTCAGTACTTC. Its protein is CASSPGITSENIQYF.

This clonotype was counted between two and nine times. The genes are TRBV20-1 and TRBJ2-7, with 10 positions matching TRBD2. With 4 bases clipped from V and 4 bases from J, the junction kept 16 bases outside the gene matches. The CDR3 is made up of 17 amino acids. Germline CDR1 DFQATT, CDR2 SNEGSKA (reference sequence). The CDR3 reads CSAIPSGRDRIGYEQYF. In DNA, the CDR3 is TGCAGTGCTATACCCAGCGGGAGGGACAGGATAGGGTACGAGCAGTACTTC.

The gene calls are TRBV24-1 and TRBJ2-3; TRBD2 aligns across 9 bases. The CDR3 has 19 amino acids. CDR1 is KGHDR, CDR2 SFDVKD, per germline. The V gene end was trimmed by 3 bases and the J gene end by 0 bases; junction bases not matched to a gene: 12. The CDR3 protein is CATSDPRTSVDTSTDTQYF. The CDR3 coding sequence is TGTGCCACCAGTGATCCACGGACTAGCGTTGATACTAGCACAGATACGCAGTATTTT.

In its sample, this clonotype was seen many times. The chain joins TRBV10-3 to TRBJ1-3; D is unresolved. The CDR3 has 15 residues. V lost 2 bases and J lost 0, with 8 bases in between. CDR1 ENHRY and CDR2 SYGVKD come from the germline V gene. As DNA, the CDR3 is TGTGCCATCAGTGAGCCTGCGTTCTCTGGAAACACCATATATTTT. Protein: CAISEPAFSGNTIYF.

There are a few counts of this clonotype. The chain carries TRBV7-8 and TRBJ2-3, with a weak D call TRBD2 (5 bases). The CDR3 spans 15 residues. Germline V lookup: CDR1 SGHVS, CDR2 FQNEAQ. The germline V and J ends were trimmed by 5 bases and 4 bases, with 16 bases remaining between them. The CDR3 is CASSLNRLSADTQYF. The CDR3, as DNA: TGTGCCAGCAGCCTGAATAGACTTAGCGCAGATACGCAGTATTTT.

There are a few counts of this clonotype. V usage is TRBV6-4 and J usage is TRBJ2-3; 7 bases agree with TRBD2. The CDR3 contains 14 residues. J lost 1 base, V lost 6 bases, and 4 bases had no gene match. Germline-derived CDR1 and CDR2 are MRHNA and SNTAGT. CDR3 DNA: TGTGCCAGCAGCCCCCGGGAGGGCACAGATACGCAGTATTTT. Amino acids: CASSPREGTDTQYF.

A few counts support this clonotype. This chain connects TRBV7-9 to TRBJ1-5, with TRBD1 matching 7 bases. Germline V lookup: CDR1 SEHNR, CDR2 FQNEAQ (reference sequence). This CDR3 spans 16 amino acids. J gave up 0 bases and V 1 base, and 3 bases lay outside the gene matches. The CDR3 DNA follows: TGTGCCAGCAGCTTAGATTGGGACAGTAGCAATCAGCCCCAGCATTTT. It yields the protein CASSLDWDSSNQPQHF. Using reference TRBV7-9 and TRBJ1-5 for the parts outside the CDR3, the full variable domain is DTGVSQNPRHKITKRGQNVTFRCDPISEHNRLYWYRQTLGQGPEFLTYFQNEAQLEKSRLLSDRFSAERPKGSFSTLEIQRTEQGDSAMYLCASSLDWDSSNQPQHFGDGTRLSIL.

This clonotype has only a few counts. The CDR3 protein is CASSLAGDGYTF. In DNA form, the CDR3 reads TGTGCCAGCAGCTTGGCAGGGGATGGCTACACCTTC. This rearrangement joins TRBV7-2 to TRBJ1-2; D is possibly TRBD1 (6 bases). With 3 bases removed from V and 6 bases from J, the gap between germline ends came to 8 bases. The CDR3 runs to 12 residues. CDR1 is SGHTA and CDR2 is FQGNSA in the germline V gene.

Only a few counts were recorded for this clonotype. CDR3 protein: CASSYTSGGELFF. In DNA form, the CDR3 reads TGTGCCAGCAGTTACACCTCTGGGGGGGAGCTGTTTTTT. The V call is TRBV6-6, the J call TRBJ2-2; the D is unclear. This CDR3 region has 13 residues. V was pared by 2 bases and J by 8 bases, with 9 bases between. The V gene's germline CDR1 is MNHNY and CDR2 SVGAGI (reference sequence).

The chain uses TRBV5-1 and TRBJ2-5; 10 nucleotides agree with TRBD2. Germline V gene sequence: CDR1 SGHRS, CDR2 YFSETQ. V lost 4 bases and J lost 5; bases outside the gene matches: 14. The CDR3 sequence is 17 residues long. In nucleotides, the CDR3 is TGCGCCAGCAGCCGAATGAGCGGGAGGGCCAGCGAGGAGACCCAGTACTTC. It yields the protein CASSRMSGRASEETQYF.

This CDR3 reads CAWNQGSSYNSPLHF. As DNA, the CDR3 is TGTGCCTGGAACCAGGGGAGCTCCTATAATTCACCCCTCCACTTT. The chain joins TRBV30 to TRBJ1-6, with D perhaps TRBD1 (6 bases). The length of the CDR3 is 15 residues. The germline gives CDR1 GTSNPN, CDR2 SVGIG (reference sequence). V was cut by 4 bases and J by 0 bases, with 10 bases left in between.

This clonotype was detected only a few times. The rearrangement links TRBV7-3 to TRBJ2-2; TRBD2 aligns across 9 bases. Trimming at V came to 2 bases and at J to 7 bases, leaving 5 bases not matched to a gene. In germline, CDR1 is SGHTA, CDR2 FQGTGA. This CDR3 region has 15 residues. Here the CDR3 reads CASSLGTSSLGELFF. The CDR3 DNA sequence: TGTGCCAGCAGCTTAGGGACTAGCAGCCTCGGGGAGCTGTTTTTT.

This clonotype was counted only a few times. The V call is TRBV3-1, the J call TRBJ2-1; TRBD2 agrees at 12 bases. This CDR3 region has 16 residues. CDR1 and CDR2 (germline): LGHDT, YNNKEL (reference sequence). The V gene end was trimmed by 4 bases and the J gene end by 4 bases; junction bases not matched to a gene: 5. The CDR3 DNA sequence: TGTGCCAGCAGCCTACCACTAGCGGGAGGTTACAATGAGCAGTTCTTC. As protein: CASSLPLAGGYNEQFF.